Listed below are T cell receptor beta chains from one sample, sequenced in a study of shared T cell receptors in the human thymus. Sequencing was performed with immunoSEQ multiplex PCR; in TCRdb, only in-frame clones are kept and a portion is missing. The sample has hundreds of thousands of clones; 95% are singletons. The sequencing input was thymocytes. Every receptor here comes from a human donor. CDR3s include the opening cysteine and the closing phenylalanine or tryptophan. D genes are given only for firm matches. Only some rows state a clone size, as once, few, many or a class for expanded clones.

D gene,J gene,V gene,clone size,CDR3 DNA,CDR3 protein
TRBD1,TRBJ1-2,TRBV28,NA,TGTGCCAGCAGTTTATGGACAGGGGAGCATGGCTACACCTTC,CASSLWTGEHGYTF
TRBD1,TRBJ1-2,TRBV7-2,NA,TGTGCCAGCATCTCCTGGCAACATTCGACAGGGGAGGGCTATGGCTACACCTTC,CASISWQHSTGEGYGYTF
TRBD2,TRBJ2-7,TRBV2,NA,TGTGCCAGCAGTGCTGCGGGAGCCCACTCCTACGAGCAGTACTTC,CASSAAGAHSYEQYF
TRBD2,TRBJ2-7,TRBV5-8,NA,TGTGCCAGCAGCCCGCTGGGACTAGCGGGAGAGGGGCCCTACGAGCAGTACTTC,CASSPLGLAGEGPYEQYF
NA,TRBJ2-3,TRBV10-2,NA,TGCGCCAGCAGGGGCGCAGATACGCAGTATTTT,CASRGADTQYF
NA,TRBJ2-1,TRBV4-2,NA,TGTGCCAGCAGCCATCCCCCGGGACCCCCCTCCAATGAGCAGTTCTTC,CASSHPPGPPSNEQFF
NA,TRBJ1-1,TRBV6-4,few,TGTGCCAGCAGCGAGGTAGGGGACGCCGTGGCTTTCTTT,CASSEVGDAVAFF
TRBD1,TRBJ1-1,TRBV19,NA,TGTGCCAGTACGAAATCTAGGGGGCGCCTAGGAATGGGGAACACTGAAGCTTTCTTT,CASTKSRGRLGMGNTEAFF
NA,TRBJ2-7,TRBV27,NA,TGTGCCAGCAGCCCTTCGGGGCTAGCGCGCTACGAGCAGTACTTC,CASSPSGLARYEQYF
NA,TRBJ2-7,TRBV2,NA,TGTGCCAGCAGGGCAGGACTCTACGAGCAGTACTTC,CASRAGLYEQYF
TRBD2,TRBJ2-2,TRBV5-1,NA,TGCGCCAGCAGCCTACTCTCCCCAATTACCGGGACTAGCGGGAGGGGTACCGGGGAGCTGTTTTTT,CASSLLSPITGTSGRGTGELFF
NA,TRBJ2-1,TRBV6-5,once,TGTGCCAGCAGTTACCGGAATTGGGAGTTCTTC,CASSYRNWEFF
TRBD2,TRBJ2-7,TRBV5-6,NA,TGTGCCAGCAGCTTGGGACTAGCGAGCTACGAGCAGTACTTC,CASSLGLASYEQYF